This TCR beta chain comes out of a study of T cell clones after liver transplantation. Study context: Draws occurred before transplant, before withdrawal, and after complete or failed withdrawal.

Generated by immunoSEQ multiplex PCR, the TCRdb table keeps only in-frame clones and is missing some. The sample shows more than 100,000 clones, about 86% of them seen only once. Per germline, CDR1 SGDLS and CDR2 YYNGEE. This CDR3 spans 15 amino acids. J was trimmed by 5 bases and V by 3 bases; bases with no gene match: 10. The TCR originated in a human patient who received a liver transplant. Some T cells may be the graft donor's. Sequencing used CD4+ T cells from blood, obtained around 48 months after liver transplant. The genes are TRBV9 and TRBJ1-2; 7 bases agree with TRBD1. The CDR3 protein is CASSARTGYGYGYTF. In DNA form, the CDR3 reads TGTGCCAGCAGCGCAAGGACAGGCTATGGATATGGCTACACCTTC.